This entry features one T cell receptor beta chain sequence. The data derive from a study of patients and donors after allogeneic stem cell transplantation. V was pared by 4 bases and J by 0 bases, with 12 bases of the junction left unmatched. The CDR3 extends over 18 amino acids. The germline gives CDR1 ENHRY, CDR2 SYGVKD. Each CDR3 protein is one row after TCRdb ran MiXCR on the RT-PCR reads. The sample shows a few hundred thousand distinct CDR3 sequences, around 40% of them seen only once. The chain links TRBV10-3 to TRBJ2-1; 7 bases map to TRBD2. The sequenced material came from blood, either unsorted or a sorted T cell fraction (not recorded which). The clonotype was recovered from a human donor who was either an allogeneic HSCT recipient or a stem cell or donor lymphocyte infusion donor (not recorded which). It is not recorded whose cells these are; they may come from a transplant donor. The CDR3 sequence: CAISGEGGRGSSYNEQFF. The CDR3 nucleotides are TGTGCCATCAGTGGGGAAGGTGGGCGGGGGAGCTCCTACAATGAGCAGTTCTTC.